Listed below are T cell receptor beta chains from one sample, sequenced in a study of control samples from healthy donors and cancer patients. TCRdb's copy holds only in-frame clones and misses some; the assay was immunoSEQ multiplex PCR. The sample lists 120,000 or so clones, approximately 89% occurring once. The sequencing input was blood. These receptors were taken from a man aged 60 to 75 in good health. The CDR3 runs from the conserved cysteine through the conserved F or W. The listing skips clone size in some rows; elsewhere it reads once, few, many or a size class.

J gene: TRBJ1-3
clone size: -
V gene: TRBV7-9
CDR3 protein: CASSSQGYTIYF

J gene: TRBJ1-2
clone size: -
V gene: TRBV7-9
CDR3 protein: CASSLTPGQPNYGYTF

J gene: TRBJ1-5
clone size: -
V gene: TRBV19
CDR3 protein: CASKPQGDHQPQHF

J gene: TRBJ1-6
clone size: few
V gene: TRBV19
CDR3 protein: CATRDGYYNSPLHF

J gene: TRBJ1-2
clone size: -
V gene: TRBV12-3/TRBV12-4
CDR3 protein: CASAINYGYTF

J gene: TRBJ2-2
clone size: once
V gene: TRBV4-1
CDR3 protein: CASSHSPGLASGELFF

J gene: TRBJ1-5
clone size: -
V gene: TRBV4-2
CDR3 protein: CASSPSQDSNQPQHF

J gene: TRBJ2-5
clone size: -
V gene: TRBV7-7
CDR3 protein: CASSPSPTGWQETQYF

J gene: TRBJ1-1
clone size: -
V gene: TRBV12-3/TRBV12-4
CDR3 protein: CASSFERGLDAFF

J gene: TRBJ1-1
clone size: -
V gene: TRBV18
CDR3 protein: CASSPPATQRTEAFF

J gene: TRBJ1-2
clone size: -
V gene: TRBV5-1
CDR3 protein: CASSLSGNYGYTF

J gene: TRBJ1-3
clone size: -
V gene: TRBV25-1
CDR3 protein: CASRVSSGNTIYF

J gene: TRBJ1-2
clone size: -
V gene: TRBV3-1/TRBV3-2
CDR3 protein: CASSQAGRGNYGYTF

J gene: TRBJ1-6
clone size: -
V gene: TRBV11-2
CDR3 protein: CASSLVMTGNSPLHF

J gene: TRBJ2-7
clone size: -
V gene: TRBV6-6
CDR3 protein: CASSHLGLAYEQYF

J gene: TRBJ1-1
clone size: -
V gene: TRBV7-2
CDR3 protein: CASSLNSQVAEAFF

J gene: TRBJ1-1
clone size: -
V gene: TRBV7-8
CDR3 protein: CASSLSLGPDEAFF

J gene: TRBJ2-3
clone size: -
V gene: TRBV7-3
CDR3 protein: CASSLDPGGNTDTQYF

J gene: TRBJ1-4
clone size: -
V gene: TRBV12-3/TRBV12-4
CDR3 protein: CASSFGQQKLFF

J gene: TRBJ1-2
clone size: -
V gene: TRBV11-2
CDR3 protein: CASSLDAWGYTF

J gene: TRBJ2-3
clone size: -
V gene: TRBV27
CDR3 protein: CASSLSWSGVDTQYF

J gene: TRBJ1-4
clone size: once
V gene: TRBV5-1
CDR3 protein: CASSLAWTGNEKLFF